Presented here are 20 T cell receptor beta chains from one specimen sequenced in a study of shared clonotypes between healthy human individuals. Cells designated naive CD8 were CD45RO-negative and were positively selected for CCR7, with terminally differentiated effector memory CD45RA+ cells excluded. Only in-frame clones appear in the TCRdb table, and some are missing; sequencing was by immunoSEQ multiplex PCR. Of about 1,900,000 clones in the sample, about 95% were seen once. Input material: naive CD8+ T cells sorted from blood. All receptors derive from a man in his late teens or twenties in good health.

The CDR3 here is CASSLAGDGTDTQYF. The DNA of the CDR3 is TGTGCCAGCAGTCTAGCGGGAGACGGCACAGATACGCAGTATTTT. V and J are TRBV6-5 and TRBJ2-3; 10 bases are shared with TRBD2. The germline CDR1 and CDR2 sequences are MNHEY and SVGAGI. V shed 5 bases and J 1 base; nucleotides not matched to a gene: 3. The CDR3 has 15 residues.

The chain links TRBV6-6 to TRBJ1-6, with D unresolved. V shed 8 bases and J shed 5 bases, with 16 bases lying between them. The CDR3 is made up of 15 amino acids. Germline values: CDR1 MNHNY, CDR2 SVGAGI (reference sequence). CDR3: CASSVEIENNSPLHF. The CDR3 DNA sequence: TGTGCCAGCTCGGTGGAGATTGAAAATAATTCACCCCTCCACTTT.

Details on this clone: Distinct nucleotide sequences in the sample also encode this CDR3. This chain uses TRBV6-5 with TRBJ2-7; 14 nucleotides agree with TRBD2. This CDR3 contains 15 residues. CDR1 is MNHEY, CDR2 SVGAGI, per germline. V gave up 5 bases and J gave up 2 bases; unmatched junction bases: 2. Here the CDR3 reads CASSPGLAGAYEQYF. The CDR3 DNA reads TGTGCCAGCAGTCCGGGACTAGCGGGAGCCTACGAGCAGTACTTC.

Concerning this clone: Different DNA sequences within this sample yield the same CDR3. This sequence joins TRBV7-9 and TRBJ2-5; 11 bases are shared with TRBD1. This CDR3 region has 15 residues. V gave up 1 base and J gave up 5 bases; unmatched junction bases: 3. Germline assignment: CDR1 SEHNR and CDR2 FQNEAQ (reference sequence). In nucleotides, the CDR3 is TGTGCCAGCAGCTTAGGGACAGGGGGCAAGGAGACCCAGTACTTC. This gives the protein CASSLGTGGKETQYF.

The J gene is TRBJ2-7, the V gene TRBV6-5, with D possibly called TRBD1 or TRBD2 (5 bases each). V lost 4 bases and J 0 bases, leaving 10 bases between the germline ends. The CDR3 totals 14 residues. The germline CDR1 and CDR2 sequences are MNHEY and SVGAGI. As DNA, the CDR3 is TGTGCCAGCAGTTTCGGGGCGAGCTCCTACGAGCAGTACTTC. This sequence encodes CASSFGASSYEQYF.

The rearrangement uses TRBV6-1 and TRBJ1-4, with D tentatively TRBD1 (6 bases). The CDR3 is 14 amino acids. V lost 5 bases, J lost 3 bases, and 10 bases lay in between. Germline V gene lookup returns CDR1 MNHNS and CDR2 SASEGT. The CDR3, as DNA: TGTGCCAGCAGTACGGACAGCGCTAATGAAAAACTGTTTTTT. Translation gives CASSTDSANEKLFF.

The chain couples TRBV4-1 to TRBJ1-1; maybe TRBD1 (5 bases). Per germline, CDR1 MGHRA and CDR2 YSYEKL. Trimming removed 2 bases from V and 1 base from J, with 11 bases in between. The CDR3 totals 15 residues. CDR3: CASSQMGVWNTEAFF. The CDR3 nucleotides read TGCGCCAGCAGCCAAATGGGGGTATGGAACACTGAAGCTTTCTTT.

The chain links TRBV29-1 to TRBJ1-1; maybe TRBD1 (5 bases). Germline CDR1 SQVTM, CDR2 ANQGSEA. V was trimmed by 2 bases and J by 8 bases, leaving 15 bases between them. The CDR3 length is 13 residues. The CDR3 spells CSVERFAGEEAFF. DNA for the CDR3: TGCAGCGTTGAAAGATTTGCGGGGGAGGAAGCTTTCTTT.

The chain uses TRBV4-1 and TRBJ2-1; the D is unclear. Germline assignment: CDR1 MGHRA and CDR2 YSYEKL. V lost 2 bases, J lost 4 bases, and 15 bases lay in between. The CDR3 runs 16 residues. The CDR3 here is CASSQLASGLYNEQFF. CDR3 bases: TGCGCCAGCAGCCAACTCGCCAGTGGTCTTTACAATGAGCAGTTCTTC.

Written as DNA, the CDR3 is TGTGCCTGGGGGGAGGGCTACACCTTC. Translation: CAWGEGYTF. The chain couples TRBV30 to TRBJ1-2; no clear D. The CDR3 loop spans 9 amino acids. V was pared by 5 bases and J by 8 bases, with 6 bases between. The germline V gene has CDR1 GTSNPN and CDR2 SVGIG (reference sequence).

This clone came up many times. The gene calls are TRBV28 and TRBJ2-7; TRBD2 is a possible D gene (5 bases). This CDR3 has 14 amino acids. The V and J ends lost 5 bases and 0 bases respectively, with 11 bases between them. CDR1 is MDHEN and CDR2 is SYDVKM in the germline V gene. The CDR3 DNA is TGTGCCAGCAGTACGCCGGGAAGCTCCTACGAGCAGTACTTC. Its protein is CASSTPGSSYEQYF. Full variable domain (missing parts from reference TRBV28 and TRBJ2-7): DVKVTQSSRYLVKRTGEKVFLECVQDMDHENMFWYRQDPGLGLRLIYFSYDVKMKEKGDIPEGYSVSREKKERFSLILESASTNQTSMYLCASSTPGSSYEQYFGPGTRLTVT.

In regard to this clone: A read error may explain this, as a much larger clone is one base away. In the same sample, other DNA sequences code for this CDR3. V and J are TRBV9 and TRBJ2-2, with D unclear. Germline-derived CDR1 and CDR2 are SGDLS and YYNGEE. The V and J ends lost 5 bases and 0 bases respectively, with 2 bases between them. This CDR3 is built from 12 residues. CDR3 sequence: CASSPNTGELFF. CDR3 sequence (DNA): TGTGCCAGCAGTCCGAACACCGGGGAGCTGTTTTTT. Using reference TRBV9 and TRBJ2-2 for the parts outside the CDR3, the full variable domain is DSGVTQTPKHLITATGQRVTLRCSPRSGDLSVYWYQQSLDQGLQFLIQYYNGEERAKGNILERFSAQQFPDLHSELNLSSLELGDSALYFCASSPNTGELFFGEGSRLTVL.

The chain uses TRBV7-3 and TRBJ2-1, with D perhaps TRBD1 (5 bases). This CDR3 comprises 16 residues. V was pared by 2 bases and J by 2 bases, with 13 bases between. Germline values: CDR1 SGHTA, CDR2 FQGTGA. As DNA, the CDR3 is TGTGCCAGCAGCTTATCTGCCAGGGTCCCCTACAATGAGCAGTTCTTC. Translated, it gives CASSLSARVPYNEQFF. The entire variable domain, with the rest obtained from reference TRBV7-3 and TRBJ2-1, is as follows: GAGVSQTPSNKVTEKGKYVELRCDPISGHTALYWYRQSLGQGPEFLIYFQGTGAADDSGLPNDRFFAVRPEGSVSTLKIQRTERGDSAVYLCASSLSARVPYNEQFFGPGTRLTVL.

This sequence joins TRBV7-8 and TRBJ2-5; 11 nucleotides align to TRBD2. V lost 4 bases and J lost 4; bases outside the gene matches: 8. Germline lookup yields CDR1 SGHVS and CDR2 FQNEAQ. The CDR3 runs to 16 residues. The CDR3 DNA follows: TGTGCCAGCAGCTACCTTAGCGGGAGGGCCATAGAGACCCAGTACTTC. It codes for CASSYLSGRAIETQYF.

This clone was picked up one time. The chain couples TRBV29-1 to TRBJ2-6; the match to TRBD1 covers 7 bases. Germline V gives CDR1 SQVTM, CDR2 ANQGSEA. Germline trimming cut 7 bases from V and 2 bases from J; bases unmatched to any gene: 5. The CDR3 runs to 14 residues. The DNA of the CDR3 is TGCAGCGCACTCGACAGGGCTGGGGCCAACGTCCTGACTTTC. Protein sequence: CSALDRAGANVLTF.

This sequence joins TRBV11-3 and TRBJ1-6; 7 bases are a match to TRBD1. The CDR3 runs 17 residues. The germline V gene encodes CDR1 SGHNT and CDR2 YENEEA. Trimming cost V 6 bases and J 6 bases; bases outside gene matches: 14. The CDR3 DNA reads TGTGCCAGCAGTCTACCGGAAGGGGGCCCCACTAATTCACCCCTCCACTTT. It codes for CASSLPEGGPTNSPLHF.

The V and J genes are TRBV28 and TRBJ2-7, with a weak D call TRBD2 (6 bases). Germline CDR1 MDHEN, CDR2 SYDVKM. V was shortened by 7 bases and J by 3 bases, with 13 bases between the two germline ends. This CDR3 is built from 13 residues. CDR3: CASMLRDFYEQYF. The DNA of the CDR3 is TGTGCCAGCATGCTCAGGGACTTCTACGAGCAGTACTTC.

This chain connects TRBV29-1 to TRBJ1-3; 7 bases agree with TRBD1. The V and J ends lost 5 bases and 0 bases, in that order; junction bases with no gene match: 4. Germline CDR1 is SQVTM and CDR2 is ANQGSEA. The CDR3 is made up of 14 amino acids. For the CDR3, the DNA is TGCAGCGTTACAGGGACAGCCTCTGGAAACACCATATATTTT. It specifies CSVTGTASGNTIYF. The full variable domain, completed using reference TRBV29-1 and TRBJ1-3, is SAVISQKPSRDICQRGTSLTIQCQVDSQVTMMFWYRQQPGQSLTLIATANQGSEATYESGFVIDKFPISRPNLTFSTLTVSNMSPEDSSIYLCSVTGTASGNTIYFGEGSWLTVV.

In nucleotides, the CDR3 is TGTGCCATCACCCCGACAGGCGGGCCTGAAGCTTTCTTT. The encoded protein is CAITPTGGPEAFF. The rearrangement uses TRBV10-3 and TRBJ1-1, with a possible D match to TRBD1 (6 bases). The CDR3 extends over 13 amino acids. Trimming took 7 bases from V and 6 from J, leaving 15 bases between them. The germline CDR1 and CDR2 sequences are ENHRY and SYGVKD.

The chain combines TRBV27 with TRBJ2-5; 13 positions match TRBD2. J was trimmed by 5 bases and V by 7 bases; bases with no gene match: 10. This CDR3 comprises 16 residues. Germline assignment: CDR1 MNHEY and CDR2 SMNVEV (reference sequence). CDR3 in amino acids: CASMQTSGRVWETQYF. In DNA form, the CDR3 reads TGTGCCAGCATGCAAACTAGCGGGAGGGTCTGGGAGACCCAGTACTTC.